These 27 T cell receptor beta chains were all obtained from the same sample, sequenced in a study of type 1 regulatory T cells. Study-level findings and limits: Compared with non-type 1 regulatory T cells, type 1 regulatory T cells showed a more restricted TCR repertoire.

One entry per CDR3 protein, called by TCRdb with MiXCR from the reads. This table holds approximately 77,000 distinct CDR3 sequences, around 21% found once. Their specific antigens are unknown. The sequencing sample was made of cultured type 1 regulatory T (Tr1) cells, either the whole culture or a sorted fraction (not recorded which). The receptors stem from a human donor in good health.

This clonotype was seen a handful of times. The chain has TRBV12-3 or TRBV12-4 and TRBJ2-7; D is unresolved. The CDR3 covers 13 residues. Trimming took off 3 bases at V and 0 bases at J, with 6 bases between the two ends. The DNA of the CDR3 is TGTGCCAGCAGTTTGACACCCTCCTACGAGCAGTACTTC. As protein: CASSLTPSYEQYF.

The sample holds a few counts of this clonotype. CDR3: CASSLRGREKLFF. The CDR3 DNA follows: TGTGCCAGCAGTTTACGGGGGAGGGAAAAACTGTTTTTT. The chain has TRBV27 and TRBJ1-4; a possible D gene is TRBD1 (5 bases). Germline loops: CDR1 MNHEY, CDR2 SMNVEV (reference sequence). V dropped 2 bases and J dropped 8 bases, with 9 bases sitting between them. The CDR3 is 13 residues long.

The J gene is TRBJ2-3, the V gene TRBV14; 7 bases match TRBD1. Germline trimming cut 1 base from V and 11 bases from J; bases unmatched to any gene: 6. This CDR3 has 13 amino acids. Germline V gene lookup returns CDR1 SGHDN and CDR2 FVKESK. CDR3 in amino acids: CASSQGTGDVQYF. The CDR3 bases are TGTGCCAGCAGCCAAGGTACAGGGGACGTGCAGTATTTT.

The chain links TRBV7-2 to TRBJ1-2; D not certain. The CDR3 loop spans 15 amino acids. Per the germline V gene, CDR1 is SGHTA and CDR2 is FQGNSA. V shed 5 bases and J shed 3 bases, with 16 bases lying between them. This chain's CDR3 is CASSNLRIGYYGYTF. CDR3 in DNA: TGTGCCAGCAGCAACCTCAGGATTGGTTACTATGGCTACACCTTC. The variable domain in full, completed from reference TRBV7-2 and TRBJ1-2, reads GAGVSQSPSNKVTEKGKDVELRCDPISGHTALYWYRQSLGQGLEFLIYFQGNSAPDKSGLPSDRFSAERTGGSVSTLTIQRTQQEDSAVYLCASSNLRIGYYGYTFGSGTRLTVV.

The chain carries TRBV7-6 and TRBJ2-1, with D tentatively TRBD2 (5 bases). The V gene lost 3 bases and the J gene lost 10 bases, with 13 bases spanning the gap. CDR1 is SGHVS, CDR2 FNYEAQ, per germline. The CDR3 runs 13 residues. The CDR3 nucleotides are TGTGCCAGCAGCTTTCTAGCAACGGGGGAGCAGTTCTTC. Its protein product is CASSFLATGEQFF.

The chain uses TRBV10-3 and TRBJ2-1, with D tentatively TRBD1 or TRBD2 (5 bases each). Trimming cost V 5 bases and J 4 bases, with 12 bases left between them. CDR3 length equals 14 residues. CDR1 is ENHRY and CDR2 is SYGVKD in the germline V gene. This chain's CDR3 is CAISRDVGYNEQFF. The CDR3 region has the DNA TGTGCCATCAGTCGGGACGTTGGATACAATGAGCAGTTCTTC.

The genes are TRBV6-6 and TRBJ1-6; no clear D. This CDR3 has 15 amino acids. Germline CDR1 reads MNHNY; CDR2 reads SVGAGI (reference sequence). Trimming stripped 5 bases from V and 9 bases from J, with 17 bases between. As DNA, the CDR3 is TGTGCCAGCAGTGACGACACGGCATTTCCTTCACCCCTCCACTTT. Amino acids: CASSDDTAFPSPLHF.

This clonotype was seen ten or more times. The genes are TRBV6-5 and TRBJ2-1; TRBD2 agrees at 11 bases. The junction had 7 bases not matched to a gene; V was cut back by 6 bases and J by 12 bases. CDR3 length: 13 amino acids. Germline V CDR1 and CDR2: MNHEY, SVGAGI. The CDR3 DNA is TGTGCCAGCAGCTCTACTAGCGGGAGAATGCAGTTCTTC. Amino acid sequence: CASSSTSGRMQFF.

This clonotype turned up a few times. This sequence joins TRBV7-2 and TRBJ2-7; 9 bases match TRBD1. V dropped 7 bases and J dropped 2; count of bases not matched to a gene: 12. CDR1 is SGHTA, CDR2 FQGNSA, per germline. The length of the CDR3 is 16 residues. The CDR3 DNA follows: TGTGCCAGCACCTCCCCGACCGGGACAGGGACCTACGAGCAGTACTTC. It encodes CASTSPTGTGTYEQYF.

V is TRBV5-8 and J is TRBJ2-1; D is uncertain. Trimming took 4 bases from V and 7 from J, leaving 12 bases between them. This CDR3 is 13 amino acids long. Per the germline V gene, CDR1 is SGHTS and CDR2 is YDEGEE. CDR3 amino acids: CASSTVTVNEQFF. In DNA, the CDR3 is TGTGCCAGCAGCACAGTCACAGTAAATGAGCAGTTCTTC.

This chain uses TRBV7-8 with TRBJ1-6, with 7 bases aligning to TRBD1. The length of the CDR3 is 12 residues. The germline CDR1 and CDR2 sequences are SGHVS and FQNEAQ. The junction had 7 bases not matched to a gene; V was cut back by 3 bases and J by 17 bases. CDR3 in DNA: TGTGCCAGCAGCTTTGAAACAGGGGCGATCCACTTT. Translated, it gives CASSFETGAIHF. Based on the CDR3 plus reference TRBV7-8 and TRBJ1-6, the full variable domain is GAGVSQSPRYKVAKRGQDVALRCDPISGHVSLFWYQQALGQGPEFLTYFQNEAQLDKSGLPSDRFFAERPEGSVSTLKIQRTQQEDSAVYLCASSFETGAIHFGNGTRLTVT.

This clonotype was found a few times. The rearrangement uses TRBV7-2 and TRBJ2-2; D is ambiguous. Germline V CDR1 and CDR2: SGHTA, FQGNSA. The length of the CDR3 is 13 residues. With 1 base removed from V and 7 bases from J, the gap between germline ends came to 7 bases. The CDR3 loop reads CASSLDLFGELFF. The CDR3 DNA reads as TGTGCCAGCAGCTTAGACCTGTTCGGGGAGCTGTTTTTT.

The rearrangement uses TRBV5-5 and TRBJ2-5; D not resolved. Germline V gene data show CDR1 as SGHKS and CDR2 as YYEKEE (reference sequence). The ends were cut back, 0 bases at V and 7 bases at J, with 19 bases in the middle. The CDR3 extends over 16 amino acids. CDR3: CASSLVPLLGSGTQYF. The CDR3 DNA sequence: TGTGCCAGCAGCTTGGTTCCTCTTTTGGGATCGGGGACCCAGTACTTC.

The rearrangement joins TRBV6-5 to TRBJ1-1; the match to TRBD1 covers 9 bases. The CDR3 is 12 amino acids. Trimming removed 2 bases from V and 9 bases from J; junction bases left unmatched: 1. Germline values: CDR1 MNHEY, CDR2 SVGAGI. The CDR3, as DNA: TGTGCCAGCAGTTACGGGACAGGGAAAGCTTTCTTT. It specifies CASSYGTGKAFF.

V is TRBV29-1 and J is TRBJ2-1, with D possibly being TRBD2 (5 bases). V was cut by 4 bases and J by 4 bases, with 14 bases left in between. The CDR3 totals 14 residues. From germline, CDR1 is SQVTM and CDR2 ANQGSEA. The CDR3 DNA follows: TGCAGCGTTGTGGTGAGCGGTACGTACAATGAGCAGTTCTTC. This sequence encodes CSVVVSGTYNEQFF.

The genes are TRBV5-1 and TRBJ2-1; TRBD2 matches at 8 bases. The germline V gene has CDR1 SGHRS and CDR2 YFSETQ. The CDR3 is 18 residues long. Trimming took 3 bases from V and 4 from J; bases not matched to a gene: 15. The CDR3 spells CASSSTGLVLLSYNEQFF. The CDR3 DNA follows: TGCGCCAGCAGCTCGACGGGACTAGTCTTATTATCGTACAATGAGCAGTTCTTC.

The V gene is TRBV11-2, the J gene TRBJ1-4; D not certain. The CDR3 is 13 amino acids. CDR1 is SGHAT and CDR2 is FQNNGV in the germline V gene. V was pared by 5 bases and J by 6 bases, with 10 bases between. CDR3 in amino acids: CASSPGLDEKLFF. As DNA, the CDR3 is TGTGCCAGCAGCCCGGGGTTAGATGAAAAACTGTTTTTT.

In nucleotides, the CDR3 is TGTGCCAGCAGCTTAGGACATCAGACCCAGTACTTC. This sequence encodes CASSLGHQTQYF. The V and J genes are TRBV7-2 and TRBJ2-5; D remains unclear. V was clipped by 1 base and J by 6 bases, with 6 bases between them. The CDR3 sequence is 12 residues long. CDR1 is SGHTA and CDR2 is FQGNSA in the germline V gene. Complete variable domain (other parts from reference TRBV7-2 and TRBJ2-5): GAGVSQSPSNKVTEKGKDVELRCDPISGHTALYWYRQSLGQGLEFLIYFQGNSAPDKSGLPSDRFSAERTGGSVSTLTIQRTQQEDSAVYLCASSLGHQTQYFGPGTRLLVL.

This CDR3 is CASSQGPQGLDTGELFF. CDR3 nucleotides: TGCGCCAGCAGCCAAGGCCCGCAGGGTTTGGACACCGGGGAGCTGTTTTTT. The chain carries TRBV4-3 and TRBJ2-2; tentatively, D is TRBD1 (5 bases). Germline V gene lookup returns CDR1 LGHNA and CDR2 YSLEER. This CDR3 has 17 residues. Deletions cut 1 base from V and 3 bases from J, with 15 bases between.

The chain joins TRBV5-1 to TRBJ2-3, with 7 bases identical to TRBD1. Germline CDR1 reads SGHRS; CDR2 reads YFSETQ. The CDR3 is 15 amino acids. V lost 6 bases to trimming and J lost 2 bases; unmatched junction nucleotides: 9. The DNA of the CDR3 is TGCGCCAGCAACTCATTGGGACAGAACACAGATACGCAGTATTTT. Amino acid sequence: CASNSLGQNTDTQYF.

This clonotype was picked up a small number of times. At one end, the junction sequence differs from germline, possibly due to a read error. The V and J genes are TRBV4-1 and TRBJ2-1, with TRBD2 matching over 10 bases. CDR3 length equals 15 residues. Germline lookup yields CDR1 MGHRA and CDR2 YSYEKL. CDR3 DNA: TGCGCCAGCACCCAAGGACTAGCGGTGTACAATGAGCAGTTCTTC. Translation: CASTQGLAVYNEQFF.

The chain is built from TRBV7-2 and TRBJ2-2; D gene uncertain. The CDR3 spans 14 residues. Trimming left V 6 bases short and J 6 bases short, with 14 bases between. Looked up from germline, CDR1 is SGHTA and CDR2 is FQGNSA. The DNA of the CDR3 is TGTGCCAGCAGGAGGTCCAACACTGCCGGGGAGCTGTTTTTT. Translated, it gives CASRRSNTAGELFF. Full variable domain (rest looked up from reference TRBV7-2 and TRBJ2-2): GAGVSQSPSNKVTEKGKDVELRCDPISGHTALYWYRQSLGQGLEFLIYFQGNSAPDKSGLPSDRFSAERTGGSVSTLTIQRTQQEDSAVYLCASRRSNTAGELFFGEGSRLTVL.

On this clonotype itself: At one of its ends the junction is not consistent with the germline gene, which may arise from a read error. The chain recombines TRBV6-6 with TRBJ1-3; maybe TRBD1 (5 bases). Germline CDR1 MNHNY, CDR2 SVGAGI (reference sequence). The CDR3 contains 11 residues. The CDR3 DNA reads as TGTGCCAGCAGTTACACGGACACCATACATTTT. This codes for CASSYTDTIHF.

The V and J genes are TRBV7-2 and TRBJ2-7, with 9 bases aligning to TRBD1. V was clipped by 5 bases and J by 5 bases; unmatched bases: 13. The CDR3 runs to 16 residues. CDR1 and CDR2 (germline): SGHTA, FQGNSA. The CDR3 reads CASSINTGTGSNEQYF. Here the CDR3 DNA reads TGTGCCAGCAGCATTAATACCGGGACAGGGTCCAACGAGCAGTACTTC.

The chain is built from TRBV5-1 and TRBJ2-1; D remains unclear. The CDR3 spans 16 residues. Deletions cut 3 bases from V and 0 bases from J, with 13 bases between. Germline V gene sequence: CDR1 SGHRS, CDR2 YFSETQ. Here the CDR3 reads CASSSLTRDSYNEQFF. The CDR3 coding sequence is TGCGCCAGCAGCTCGCTGACAAGGGACTCCTACAATGAGCAGTTCTTC.

This chain connects TRBV5-8 to TRBJ1-1; D gene uncertain. The CDR3 is 12 residues long. CDR1 is SGHTS and CDR2 is YDEGEE in the germline V gene. Trimming took 5 bases from V and 4 from J, leaving 9 bases between them. The CDR3 loop is CASRSWGTEAFF. The CDR3, as DNA: TGTGCCAGCAGGAGTTGGGGCACTGAAGCTTTCTTT.

This clonotype was counted between two and nine times. The chain combines TRBV5-1 with TRBJ1-1; tentative D call: TRBD1 (6 bases). Germline V CDR1 and CDR2: SGHRS, YFSETQ. The V and J ends lost 4 bases and 6 bases respectively, with 25 bases between them. The CDR3 extends over 17 amino acids. CDR3 protein: CASSPRLSGGDVAEAFF. DNA of the CDR3: TGCGCCAGCAGCCCGAGGTTGTCCGGGGGCGATGTGGCTGAAGCTTTCTTT.